A selection of T cell receptor beta chains follows, all from one sample in a study of blood T cell repertoires in COVID-19. Here immunoSEQ multiplex PCR was the method, and the copy in TCRdb shows in-frame clones only, minus some. This sample has 250,000 or so clones, with roughly 89% found just once. The sample taken for sequencing was peripheral blood. Receptor source: a woman aged 40 to 50 who had recovered from COVID-19. Each CDR3 is given with its conserved first and last residue. A D gene is named only where the DNA matches it firmly. Size tells how often a clone was seen (once, few, many) or the class of an expanded clone, and some rows leave it out.

j_call: TRBJ2-5
d_call: NA
clone_size: NA
v_call: TRBV5-4
cdr3_aa: CASSTDASTQYF
cdr3_nt: TGTGCCAGCAGCACAGACGCGTCTACCCAGTACTTC

j_call: TRBJ1-4
d_call: TRBD1
clone_size: NA
v_call: TRBV6-4
cdr3_aa: CASSPTGGGSEKLFF
cdr3_nt: TGTGCCAGCAGTCCCACAGGGGGCGGAAGTGAAAAACTGTTTTTT

j_call: TRBJ2-3
d_call: NA
clone_size: NA
v_call: TRBV19
cdr3_aa: CASSFGQDTQYF
cdr3_nt: TGTGCCAGTAGCTTTGGACAAGATACGCAGTATTTT

j_call: TRBJ2-2
d_call: NA
clone_size: NA
v_call: TRBV3-1/TRBV3-2
cdr3_aa: CASSQETSSTGELFF
cdr3_nt: TGTGCCAGCAGCCAGGAGACTAGTAGCACCGGGGAGCTGTTTTTT

j_call: TRBJ1-1
d_call: NA
clone_size: NA
v_call: TRBV7-2
cdr3_aa: CASSLYARAGNTEAFF
cdr3_nt: TGTGCCAGCAGCTTGTACGCGAGGGCAGGCAACACTGAAGCTTTCTTT

j_call: TRBJ1-3
d_call: NA
clone_size: NA
v_call: TRBV24-1
cdr3_aa: CATSDHGGNTIYF
cdr3_nt: TGTGCCACCAGTGACCACGGTGGAAACACCATATATTTT

j_call: TRBJ2-7
d_call: NA
clone_size: NA
v_call: TRBV28
cdr3_aa: CASSPPFLGRDYEQYF
cdr3_nt: TGTGCCAGCAGTCCTCCTTTCTTGGGCAGGGACTACGAGCAGTACTTC

j_call: TRBJ1-2
d_call: NA
clone_size: NA
v_call: TRBV10-3
cdr3_aa: CAISAAGVGYTF
cdr3_nt: TGTGCCATCAGTGCGGCAGGGGTTGGCTACACCTTC

j_call: TRBJ2-1
d_call: NA
clone_size: once
v_call: TRBV4-2
cdr3_aa: CASSREADSYNEQFF
cdr3_nt: TGTGCCAGCAGCCGAGAAGCGGACTCCTACAATGAGCAGTTCTTC

j_call: TRBJ2-5
d_call: TRBD1
clone_size: NA
v_call: TRBV9
cdr3_aa: CASSVGAQGAGETQYF
cdr3_nt: TGTGCCAGCAGCGTAGGCGCTCAGGGGGCGGGGGAGACCCAGTACTTC

j_call: TRBJ2-5
d_call: NA
clone_size: NA
v_call: TRBV19
cdr3_aa: CASRTSAVHQETQYF
cdr3_nt: TGTGCCAGTAGGACCTCGGCGGTTCACCAAGAGACCCAGTACTTC

j_call: TRBJ2-7
d_call: NA
clone_size: NA
v_call: TRBV5-1
cdr3_aa: CASSSGTPDYEQYF
cdr3_nt: TGCGCCAGCAGCTCCGGGACACCGGACTACGAGCAGTACTTC

j_call: TRBJ1-2
d_call: TRBD1
clone_size: NA
v_call: TRBV6-2/TRBV6-3
cdr3_aa: CASSFDASQGVYGYTF
cdr3_nt: TGTGCCAGCAGTTTCGACGCCTCACAGGGGGTCTATGGCTACACCTTC

j_call: TRBJ1-4
d_call: NA
clone_size: NA
v_call: TRBV5-1
cdr3_aa: CASSLGDSNEKLFF
cdr3_nt: TGCGCCAGCAGCTTGGGTGACAGCAACGAAAAACTGTTTTTT

j_call: TRBJ2-3
d_call: NA
clone_size: NA
v_call: TRBV6-5
cdr3_aa: CASSYPGGGDTQYF
cdr3_nt: TGTGCCAGCAGTTACCCCGGAGGTGGAGATACGCAGTATTTT

j_call: TRBJ2-7
d_call: TRBD2
clone_size: few
v_call: TRBV6-5
cdr3_aa: CATASGRTRQEQYF
cdr3_nt: TGTGCCACTGCTAGCGGGCGGACACGTCAGGAGCAGTACTTC

j_call: TRBJ2-2
d_call: NA
clone_size: NA
v_call: TRBV6-2/TRBV6-3
cdr3_aa: CASSAGLSTGELFF
cdr3_nt: TGTGCCAGCAGTGCGGGCCTATCCACCGGGGAGCTGTTTTTT

j_call: TRBJ1-2
d_call: TRBD1
clone_size: NA
v_call: TRBV30
cdr3_aa: CAWSQQAGGLYGYTF
cdr3_nt: TGTGCCTGGAGTCAACAAGCAGGGGGGTTATATGGCTACACCTTC

j_call: TRBJ2-7
d_call: TRBD2
clone_size: few
v_call: TRBV27
cdr3_aa: CASSYSGVPWEQYF
cdr3_nt: TGTGCCAGCAGTTATAGCGGGGTCCCCTGGGAGCAGTACTTC

j_call: TRBJ2-5
d_call: TRBD1
clone_size: NA
v_call: TRBV30
cdr3_aa: CAWSVRDRVKYF
cdr3_nt: TGTGCCTGGAGTGTACGGGACAGGGTCAAGTACTTC

j_call: TRBJ1-1
d_call: NA
clone_size: NA
v_call: TRBV20-1
cdr3_aa: CSASVGSMNTEAFF
cdr3_nt: TGCAGTGCTAGTGTCGGGAGTATGAACACTGAAGCTTTCTTT

j_call: TRBJ2-1
d_call: NA
clone_size: NA
v_call: TRBV24-1
cdr3_aa: CATSDLATSYNEQFF
cdr3_nt: TGTGCCACCAGTGATTTAGCAACTAGTTACAATGAGCAGTTCTTC

j_call: TRBJ1-1
d_call: NA
clone_size: NA
v_call: TRBV5-8
cdr3_aa: CASHTLQGNTEAFF
cdr3_nt: TGTGCCAGCCATACCCTACAGGGGAACACTGAAGCTTTCTTT

j_call: TRBJ1-5
d_call: NA
clone_size: NA
v_call: TRBV7-8
cdr3_aa: CASSLASSNQPQHF
cdr3_nt: TGTGCCAGCAGCTTAGCCAGTAGCAATCAGCCCCAGCATTTT

j_call: TRBJ2-1
d_call: TRBD2
clone_size: NA
v_call: TRBV3-1/TRBV3-2
cdr3_aa: CASSQASGRTFEQFF
cdr3_nt: TGTGCCAGCAGCCAAGCTAGCGGGAGGACCTTTGAGCAGTTCTTC

j_call: TRBJ2-3
d_call: TRBD2
clone_size: NA
v_call: TRBV19
cdr3_aa: CASNPGLAKIHPTDTQYF
cdr3_nt: TGTGCCAGTAACCCGGGACTAGCGAAGATCCACCCGACAGATACGCAGTATTTT

j_call: TRBJ1-2
d_call: NA
clone_size: once
v_call: TRBV5-4
cdr3_aa: CASSLETGDGYTF
cdr3_nt: TGTGCCAGCAGCTTGGAAACAGGCGATGGCTACACCTTC

j_call: TRBJ2-1
d_call: TRBD2
clone_size: NA
v_call: TRBV9
cdr3_aa: CASSVTSGNEQFF
cdr3_nt: TGTGCCAGCAGCGTAACTAGCGGGAATGAGCAGTTCTTC

j_call: TRBJ1-2
d_call: NA
clone_size: NA
v_call: TRBV30
cdr3_aa: CAWSGGGYGYTF
cdr3_nt: TGTGCCTGGAGTGGCGGGGGCTATGGCTACACCTTC

j_call: TRBJ1-6
d_call: NA
clone_size: few
v_call: TRBV19
cdr3_aa: CASSQLGGYNSPLHF
cdr3_nt: TGTGCCAGTAGTCAGCTGGGGGGATATAATTCACCCCTCCACTTT

j_call: TRBJ2-6
d_call: NA
clone_size: NA
v_call: TRBV4-1
cdr3_aa: CASSQEEGPSGANVLTF
cdr3_nt: TGCGCCAGCAGCCAAGAGGAGGGACCCTCTGGGGCCAACGTCCTGACTTTC

j_call: TRBJ2-2
d_call: NA
clone_size: NA
v_call: TRBV9
cdr3_aa: CASSGGPRTASNTGELFF
cdr3_nt: TGTGCCAGCAGCGGAGGGCCCCGGACAGCGTCGAACACCGGGGAGCTGTTTTTT

j_call: TRBJ2-2
d_call: NA
clone_size: NA
v_call: TRBV10-1
cdr3_aa: CATRSGNTGELFF
cdr3_nt: TGCGCCACACGGAGCGGGAACACCGGGGAGCTGTTTTTT

j_call: TRBJ1-2
d_call: NA
clone_size: NA
v_call: TRBV9
cdr3_aa: CASSVSKMEGYTF
cdr3_nt: TGTGCCAGCAGCGTTTCAAAGATGGAGGGCTACACCTTC

j_call: TRBJ1-1
d_call: NA
clone_size: NA
v_call: TRBV19
cdr3_aa: CATGQMNTEAFF
cdr3_nt: TGTGCCACCGGACAGATGAACACTGAAGCTTTCTTT

j_call: TRBJ2-5
d_call: NA
clone_size: NA
v_call: TRBV7-2
cdr3_aa: CASSFYQEGGTQYF
cdr3_nt: TGTGCCAGCAGCTTCTACCAGGAAGGGGGGACCCAGTACTTC

j_call: TRBJ1-5
d_call: TRBD1
clone_size: NA
v_call: TRBV19
cdr3_aa: CASSGTGGFQPQHF
cdr3_nt: TGTGCCAGTAGTGGGACAGGGGGCTTTCAGCCCCAGCATTTT

j_call: TRBJ2-1
d_call: TRBD1
clone_size: NA
v_call: TRBV6-5
cdr3_aa: CASSYVQGASNEQFF
cdr3_nt: TGTGCCAGCAGTTACGTGCAGGGGGCCTCGAATGAGCAGTTCTTC

j_call: TRBJ1-2
d_call: NA
clone_size: NA
v_call: TRBV7-9
cdr3_aa: CASSAGNYGYTF
cdr3_nt: TGTGCCAGCAGCGCAGGGAACTATGGCTACACCTTC

j_call: TRBJ2-3
d_call: NA
clone_size: once
v_call: TRBV7-3
cdr3_aa: CASSSRPRGGYTDTQYF
cdr3_nt: TGTGCCAGCAGCTCGAGGCCGAGGGGGGGCTACACAGATACGCAGTATTTT

j_call: TRBJ1-3
d_call: NA
clone_size: NA
v_call: TRBV6-6
cdr3_aa: CASSYWAGKGDTIYF
cdr3_nt: TGTGCCAGCAGTTACTGGGCCGGAAAGGGGGACACCATATATTTT

j_call: TRBJ2-2
d_call: NA
clone_size: NA
v_call: TRBV4-3
cdr3_aa: CASSQGFLSGYDTGELFF
cdr3_nt: TGCGCCAGCAGCCAAGGCTTTCTTTCCGGGTATGACACCGGGGAGCTGTTTTTT

j_call: TRBJ1-1
d_call: TRBD1
clone_size: NA
v_call: TRBV5-1
cdr3_aa: CASSLQGGTEAFF
cdr3_nt: TGCGCCAGCAGCTTGCAGGGGGGCACTGAAGCTTTCTTT